The 2 T cell receptor beta chains reported below all come from one sample, sequenced in a study of cytomegalovirus exposure and HLA in healthy donors. Measured with immunoSEQ multiplex PCR; TCRdb has only the in-frame clones, and not every one. The sample records about 160,000 clones, 86% being singletons. Material: PBMCs. The receptor source for this set is a young woman in good health and CMV-seronegative.

The rearrangement uses TRBV5-6 and TRBJ1-2; TRBD1 is a possible D gene (5 bases). CDR1 is SGHDT and CDR2 is YYEEEE in the germline V gene. V shed 7 bases and J shed 4 bases, with 11 bases lying between them. The CDR3 length is 12 residues. The CDR3 sequence: CASYVGGYGYTF. The CDR3 region has the DNA TGTGCCAGCTACGTGGGGGGCTATGGCTACACCTTC.

The rearrangement uses TRBV6-6 and TRBJ1-5; 7 positions agree with TRBD1. Germline V gene sequence: CDR1 MNHNY, CDR2 SVGAGI (reference sequence). The CDR3 totals 16 residues. V was pared by 2 bases and J by 3 bases, with 7 bases of the junction left unmatched. Here the CDR3 reads CASSYGYQGVNQPQHF. The CDR3 DNA is TGTGCCAGCAGTTACGGGTATCAGGGGGTCAATCAGCCCCAGCATTTT.